The 28 T cell receptor beta chains presented below share a single source sample, sequenced in a study of T cells after yellow fever vaccination. TCRdb passed the 5' RACE reads through MiXCR, listing each CDR3 protein once. The table records around 350,000 distinct CDR3 sequences, around 10% of them present only once. Source: PBMCs, taken on the day of the first yellow fever vaccination. These receptors all come from a man between 18 and 35 years old who received the YFV17D yellow fever vaccine.

This clonotype showed up just a few times. CDR3 in amino acids: CASRGEANSPLHF. CDR3 nucleotides: TGTGCCAGCAGGGGGGAGGCAAATTCACCCCTCCACTTT. The genes are TRBV6-2 or TRBV6-3 and TRBJ1-6; TRBD1 is a possible D gene (5 bases). V lost 6 bases to trimming and J lost 7 bases, with 10 bases between them. This CDR3 spans 13 amino acids. CDR1 and CDR2 (germline): MNHEY, SVGEGT.

This clonotype has just a few counts. J is TRBJ2-7 and V is TRBV7-8, with unresolved D. CDR1 and CDR2 from the germline V gene are SGHVS and FQNEAQ. The CDR3 length is 13 residues. The CDR3 DNA reads TGTGCCAGCAGCGACCGAACCTCTACAAGTTCGCACGTC. Translating it yields CASSDRTSTSSHV.

The genes are TRBV29-1 and TRBJ2-1; 8 bases line up with TRBD2. CDR1 is SQVTM, CDR2 ANQGSEA, per germline. V lost 3 bases to trimming and J lost 4 bases; unmatched junction nucleotides: 8. The CDR3 contains 15 residues. CDR3 sequence (DNA): TGCAGCGTTGAGGTGGCGGGGGGAATATACAATGAGCAGTTCTTC. This codes for CSVEVAGGIYNEQFF.

V usage is TRBV18 and J usage is TRBJ2-4, with 9 bases that match TRBD1. There are 15 residues in the CDR3. Germline loops: CDR1 KGHSH, CDR2 LQKENI. The J segment lost 9 bases and the V segment lost 4 bases, leaving 10 bases of the junction unmatched. CDR3 bases: TGTGCCAGCTCACTAGGGACAGGGTCCCTCCCCATTCAGTACTTC. Amino acid sequence: CASSLGTGSLPIQYF.

This clonotype was seen a handful of times. V usage is TRBV7-6 and J usage is TRBJ2-7, with 9 bases fitting TRBD1. Trimming cost V 4 bases and J 6 bases; bases outside gene matches: 13. Germline lookup yields CDR1 SGHVS and CDR2 FNYEAQ. The CDR3 contains 16 residues. The CDR3 bases are TGTGCCAGCAGCTGGGTGACAGGGGGTCCCTCGGGCGAGCAGTACTTC. This sequence encodes CASSWVTGGPSGEQYF.

V usage is TRBV7-8 and J usage is TRBJ2-1; D not certain. Trimming took off 4 bases at V and 8 bases at J, with 9 bases between the two ends. This CDR3 contains 12 residues. The V gene's germline CDR1 is SGHVS and CDR2 FQNEAQ. CDR3 in DNA: TGTGCCAGCAGCTGGCATACGGATGAGCAGTTCTTC. Protein product: CASSWHTDEQFF.

A few counts support this clonotype. The chain is built from TRBV24-1 and TRBJ2-3; D is unclear. CDR1 is KGHDR, CDR2 SFDVKD, per germline. Trimming removed 4 bases from V and 4 bases from J, with 5 bases in between. CDR3 size: 12 residues. For the CDR3, the DNA is TGTGCCACCAGTGACCCGGCAGATACGCAGTATTTT. Encoded protein: CATSDPADTQYF.

This clonotype was observed at least ten times. V usage is TRBV5-5 and J usage is TRBJ1-1, with a tentative D call TRBD1 (5 bases). CDR1 is SGHKS, CDR2 YYEKEE, per germline (reference sequence). The germline V and J ends were trimmed by 3 bases and 5 bases, with 11 bases remaining between them. The CDR3 has 13 amino acids. Here the CDR3 reads CASSSQGRTEAFF. CDR3 nucleotides: TGTGCCAGCAGCTCGCAGGGAAGGACTGAAGCTTTCTTT.

This clonotype has just a few counts. The gene calls are TRBV7-2 and TRBJ2-6, with TRBD1 identical over 10 bases. J gave up 0 bases and V 5 bases, and 4 bases lay outside the gene matches. Germline assignment: CDR1 SGHTA and CDR2 FQGNSA. This CDR3 comprises 17 residues. The CDR3 loop reads CASSGDRGTSGANVLTF. In DNA, the CDR3 is TGTGCCAGCAGCGGGGACAGGGGTACCTCTGGGGCCAACGTCCTGACTTTC.

This chain joins TRBV20-1 and TRBJ1-6; tentatively, D is TRBD1 (5 bases). V gave up 5 bases and J gave up 0 bases, with 14 bases separating them. CDR3 length: 16 residues. Germline assignment: CDR1 DFQATT and CDR2 SNEGSKA (reference sequence). Here the CDR3 reads CSALMTESSYNSPLHF. The CDR3 DNA sequence: TGCAGTGCTTTGATGACAGAAAGCTCCTATAATTCACCCCTCCACTTT.

This clonotype was found a few times. The chain joins TRBV7-9 to TRBJ1-2; 7 bases map to TRBD1. Germline V gives CDR1 SEHNR, CDR2 FQNEAQ (reference sequence). The CDR3 loop spans 14 amino acids. V gave up 1 base and J gave up 6 bases; unmatched junction bases: 5. CDR3: CASSLVTGEDGYTF. The CDR3 bases are TGTGCCAGCAGCTTAGTCACAGGGGAGGATGGCTACACCTTC.

This clonotype was observed a handful of times. This chain uses TRBV29-1 with TRBJ2-1; D possibly corresponds to TRBD2 (5 bases). Trimming removed 3 bases from V and 7 bases from J, with 13 bases in between. The germline CDR1 and CDR2 sequences are SQVTM and ANQGSEA. This CDR3 contains 13 residues. CDR3 residues: CSVDSGKRNEQFF. In DNA form, the CDR3 reads TGCAGCGTTGACTCCGGGAAAAGGAATGAGCAGTTCTTC.

This rearrangement joins TRBV2 to TRBJ1-3; D unclear. Between the trimmed V and J ends, which lost 8 bases and 0 bases, there was a span of 8 bases. This CDR3 is built from 13 residues. Germline V gives CDR1 SNHLY, CDR2 FYNNEI. The CDR3 DNA follows: TGTGCCAGCGCAAGCGACTCTGGAAACACCATATATTTT. Its translation is CASASDSGNTIYF.

The gene calls are TRBV4-1 and TRBJ1-2, with a tentative D call TRBD1 (5 bases). V lost 4 bases, J lost 1 base, and 10 bases lay in between. CDR3 length: 14 amino acids. Germline CDR1 is MGHRA and CDR2 is YSYEKL. CDR3 sequence reads: CASSLGDFNYGYTF. The CDR3 DNA is TGCGCCAGCAGCCTAGGGGACTTTAACTATGGCTACACCTTC.

This clonotype was counted only a few times. The V call is TRBV12-3 or TRBV12-4, the J call TRBJ2-1; tentatively, D is TRBD1 (5 bases). CDR3 length equals 12 residues. With 5 bases removed from V and 10 bases from J, the gap between germline ends came to 12 bases. The CDR3 region has the DNA TGTGCCAGCAGTGACATAGCAGGGGAGCAGTTCTTC. This encodes CASSDIAGEQFF.

The chain recombines TRBV19 with TRBJ2-2, with 9 nucleotides matching TRBD1. Germline V gene lookup returns CDR1 LNHDA and CDR2 SQIVND (reference sequence). This CDR3 spans 15 amino acids. V lost 7 bases to trimming and J lost 6 bases; unmatched junction nucleotides: 9. The CDR3 loop reads CASIEDRGLPGELFF. The CDR3 region has the DNA TGTGCCAGTATTGAGGACAGGGGACTTCCCGGGGAGCTGTTTTTT.

This clonotype was observed at least ten times. V and J are TRBV9 and TRBJ2-7, with D unresolved. CDR1 and CDR2 from the germline V gene are SGDLS and YYNGEE. The CDR3 extends over 10 amino acids. The V end lost 6 bases, the J end lost 7 bases, and 8 bases lay between the germline ends. The CDR3: CASKYWEQYF. CDR3 coding DNA: TGTGCCAGCAAGTACTGGGAGCAGTACTTC.

A word on this clonotype: Because it lacks the conserved phenylalanine or tryptophan at the end, this CDR3 is likely a read error. V is TRBV20-1 and J is TRBJ1-3; D might be TRBD1 (6 bases). V was trimmed by 6 bases and J by 9 bases, leaving 18 bases between them. This CDR3 spans 13 amino acids. Germline values: CDR1 DFQATT, CDR2 SNEGSKA (reference sequence). This CDR3 reads CSARTAEPGTIYY. In DNA form, the CDR3 reads TGCAGTGCCCGGACAGCAGAACCAGGCACCATATATTAT.

A few counts support this clonotype. The V and J genes are TRBV5-5 and TRBJ2-3, with D hard to call. Germline values: CDR1 SGHKS, CDR2 YYEKEE (reference sequence). V dropped 4 bases and J dropped 2 bases, with 20 bases sitting between them. This CDR3 has 17 amino acids. The CDR3 spells CASSRDTYETYTDTQYF. DNA for the CDR3: TGTGCCAGCAGCCGTGACACCTACGAAACCTACACAGATACGCAGTATTTT.

This clonotype showed up just a few times. The V call is TRBV29-1, the J call TRBJ2-1, with TRBD2 as a possible D gene (6 bases). V gave up 6 bases and J gave up 1 base, with 19 bases separating them. The CDR3 runs 16 residues. Germline-derived CDR1 and CDR2 are SQVTM and ANQGSEA. The CDR3 DNA sequence: TGCAGCGTCACCATGGAGGGGTCCGGGTCCTACAATGAGCAGTTCTTC. Translated: CSVTMEGSGSYNEQFF.

In this sample, this clonotype turned up a few times. The chain combines TRBV5-1 with TRBJ1-3; D is undetermined. Germline V gene lookup returns CDR1 SGHRS and CDR2 YFSETQ. Between the trimmed V and J ends, which lost 1 base and 0 bases, there was a span of 8 bases. This CDR3 has 15 residues. The CDR3 DNA follows: TGCGCCAGCAGCTTGACCGCCTACTCTGGAAACACCATATATTTT. Its protein is CASSLTAYSGNTIYF.

The V and J genes are TRBV6-1 and TRBJ1-1; a weak D match, TRBD1 (5 bases). The CDR3 contains 16 residues. The germline CDR1 and CDR2 sequences are MNHNS and SASEGT. V was trimmed by 7 bases and J by 4 bases, leaving 22 bases between them. The CDR3 DNA reads TGTGCCAGCACAGACCTGGGGGGGAGAAGAGGCACTGAAGCTTTCTTT. Translation gives CASTDLGGRRGTEAFF.

This sequence joins TRBV20-1 and TRBJ1-6; tentative D call: TRBD1 (5 bases). From germline, CDR1 is DFQATT and CDR2 SNEGSKA (reference sequence). V was trimmed by 3 bases and J by 0 bases, leaving 9 bases between them. This CDR3 is built from 15 residues. CDR3 amino acids: CSASWGSSYNSPLHF. The CDR3 coding sequence is TGCAGTGCTAGTTGGGGGAGCTCCTATAATTCACCCCTCCACTTT.

The J gene is TRBJ1-6, the V gene TRBV5-1, with D possibly matching TRBD1 (6 bases). The CDR3 covers 16 residues. Trimming took 4 bases from V and 0 from J, leaving 11 bases between them. CDR1 SGHRS and CDR2 YFSETQ come from the germline V gene. DNA of the CDR3: TGCGCCAGCAGCCTGGACAGCTTCTCCTATAATTCACCCCTCCACTTT. Protein: CASSLDSFSYNSPLHF.

V gene TRBV29-1 combines with J gene TRBJ2-1; 11 nucleotides align to TRBD1. This CDR3 is built from 12 residues. The V gene end was trimmed by 7 bases and the J gene end by 8 bases; junction bases not matched to a gene: 4. Germline V gene sequence: CDR1 SQVTM, CDR2 ANQGSEA. The CDR3 loop is CSGGQGADEQFF. Here the CDR3 DNA reads TGCAGCGGCGGACAGGGGGCCGATGAGCAGTTCTTC.

This clonotype was detected only a few times. CDR3 sequence: CASSQVPGQGVYEQYF. The CDR3 bases are TGCGCCAGCAGCCAGGTCCCGGGACAGGGGGTTTACGAGCAGTACTTC. The chain joins TRBV4-3 to TRBJ2-7; TRBD1 matches at 11 bases. The V segment lost 3 bases and the J segment 4 bases; nucleotides outside the gene matches: 8. This CDR3 is built from 16 residues. Per the germline V gene, CDR1 is LGHNA and CDR2 is YSLEER.

The chain links TRBV6-5 to TRBJ2-2; perhaps TRBD2 as D (6 bases). Germline CDR1 MNHEY, CDR2 SVGAGI. The CDR3 is 14 residues long. V shed 2 bases and J shed 8 bases, with 12 bases lying between them. This CDR3 is CASSYGGAGGELFF. In DNA form, the CDR3 reads TGTGCCAGCAGTTACGGCGGGGCCGGAGGGGAGCTGTTTTTT.

The chain has TRBV7-2 and TRBJ2-6; D gene ambiguous. The CDR3 is made up of 17 amino acids. The germline V and J ends were trimmed by 2 bases and 0 bases, with 11 bases remaining between them. The germline V gene has CDR1 SGHTA and CDR2 FQGNSA. This CDR3 is CASSLMGSLSGANVLTF. The CDR3 DNA reads TGTGCCAGCAGCTTAATGGGCAGCCTCTCTGGGGCCAACGTCCTGACTTTC.